The table lists the clone carrying this TCR beta chain with a few counts. The sample carries other DNA sequences with the same CDR3. The V end lost 6 bases, the J end lost 4 bases, and 15 bases lay between the germline ends. The length of the CDR3 is 14 residues. Per germline, CDR1 MGHRA and CDR2 YSYEKL. This sample was taken from a study of cytomegalovirus exposure and HLA in healthy donors. The PCR was carried out with 60 Vbeta primers and 13 Jbeta primers. Some clones are missing from TCRdb's copy, which holds only in-frame ones; the method was immunoSEQ multiplex PCR. The data show around 110,000 clones, 75% to 85% seen once.

The clonotype comes from a man aged 50-60 years in good health and CMV-seronegative. The sequenced material came from PBMCs. The chain links TRBV4-1 to TRBJ1-2; a possible D gene is TRBD1 (6 bases). DNA for the CDR3: TGCGCCAGCAGTACAGGGCCCAGCCTCTATGGCTACACCTTC. It specifies CASSTGPSLYGYTF.